This T cell receptor beta chain was identified in a study of cytomegalovirus exposure and HLA in healthy donors. Study results and limitations: Cytomegalovirus-associated status was assigned to approximately 160 TCR beta chains. Certain indistinguishable V segments, among them TRBV6-2 and TRBV6-3, were excluded.

PCR amplification relied on 60 Vbeta primers (plus 13 Jbeta primers). Libraries were prepared by immunoSEQ multiplex PCR; TCRdb keeps only in-frame clonotypes and omits some of them. The repertoire holds some 150,000 clones, with about 82% as singletons. At sampling all donors were nominally healthy, likely with unrecorded immune exposures. Comment on this clone: Its matching antigen is unknown.

V shed 4 bases and J 4 bases; nucleotides not matched to a gene: 4. CDR1 SGHRS and CDR2 YFSETQ come from the germline V gene. The CDR3 extends over 14 amino acids. This clonotype was obtained from a woman younger than 30 in good health and CMV-seronegative. The V gene is TRBV5-1, the J gene TRBJ1-1; TRBD1 agrees at 10 bases. Sequencing was performed on PBMCs. CDR3 in DNA: TGCGCCAGCAGCCTAGGACAGGGGGGCACTGAAGCTTTCTTT. This codes for CASSLGQGGTEAFF.